This passage covers 7 T cell receptor beta chains from one sample sequenced in a study of T cells in Graves' hyperthyroidism and ophthalmopathy. TCR beta CDR3 sequences were amplified from RNA transcripts. First-round RT-PCR with HTBI primers amplified the TCR CDR3 region. TCRdb re-derived calls from the multiplex PCR reads in MiXCR, one entry per CDR3 protein. This sample yields 690,000 or so distinct CDR3 sequences, of which about 19% are seen a single time; approximately 15% belongs to the top ten. Sequencing was performed on blood. These receptors came from a woman between 45 and 60 years old with Graves' hyperthyroidism that later progressed to Graves' ophthalmopathy.

The sample holds a few counts of this clonotype. The CDR3 here is CASGSPLHF. CDR3 nucleotide sequence: TGTGCCAGCGGTTCACCCCTCCACTTT. This sequence joins TRBV6-2 or TRBV6-3 and TRBJ1-6; D is undetermined. CDR1 and CDR2 (germline): MNHEY, SVGEGT. V was clipped by 8 bases and J by 9 bases, with 2 bases between them. The CDR3 length is 9 residues.

This clonotype came up a few times. The chain uses TRBV6-1 and TRBJ1-1, with D perhaps matching TRBD1 (6 bases). V lost 7 bases, J lost 0 bases, and 15 bases lay in between. The CDR3 consists of 15 residues. Germline V gives CDR1 MNHNS, CDR2 SASEGT. The CDR3 coding sequence is TGTGCCAGCACCCCATCGACAGGCTTGAACACTGAAGCTTTCTTT. Protein product: CASTPSTGLNTEAFF.

This clonotype showed up many times. The CDR3 DNA sequence: TGTGCCAGCAGAGACCCGGGACCAAATGGCTACACCTTC. This sequence encodes CASRDPGPNGYTF. The gene calls are TRBV12-3 or TRBV12-4 and TRBJ1-2; D might be TRBD1 (5 bases). Trimming took 6 bases from V and 6 from J, leaving 14 bases between them. This CDR3 has 13 amino acids.

The chain has TRBV19 and TRBJ2-3, with a tentative D call TRBD1 (5 bases). This CDR3 region has 14 residues. Trimming took off 6 bases at V and 2 bases at J, with 12 bases between the two ends. The germline CDR1 and CDR2 sequences are LNHDA and SQIVND (reference sequence). CDR3 amino acids: CASRKFRDTDTQYF. DNA for the CDR3: TGTGCCAGTAGGAAATTCAGGGACACAGATACGCAGTATTTT.

The sample holds many counts of this clonotype. The rearrangement links TRBV20-1 to TRBJ2-7; D is perhaps TRBD1 (6 bases). V dropped 6 bases and J dropped 0 bases, with 18 bases sitting between them. Germline CDR1 is DFQATT and CDR2 is SNEGSKA (reference sequence). The length of the CDR3 is 15 residues. CDR3 sequence (DNA): TGCAGTGCGAATGCGTTTGGGGGCGCCTCCTACGAGCAGTACTTC. Its translation is CSANAFGGASYEQYF.

The table lists this clonotype with a few counts. The gene calls are TRBV3-1 and TRBJ1-1; the D gene is possibly TRBD1 (6 bases). CDR1 LGHDT and CDR2 YNNKEL come from the germline V gene (reference sequence). The CDR3 loop spans 13 amino acids. V was cut by 1 base and J by 8 bases, with 11 bases left in between. The CDR3 nucleotides read TGTGCCAGCAGCCAAGTGTGGGGGCCCGAAGCTTTCTTT. Its protein product is CASSQVWGPEAFF. Filled out from reference TRBV3-1 and TRBJ1-1, the complete variable domain reads DTAVSQTPKYLVTQMGNDKSIKCEQNLGHDTMYWYKQDSKKFLKIMFSYNNKELIINETVPNRFSPKSPDKAHLNLHINSLELGDSAVYFCASSQVWGPEAFFGQGTRLTVV.

This clonotype was recorded a few times. The V call is TRBV27, the J call TRBJ1-2, with 10 positions matching TRBD1. The junction had 8 bases not matched to a gene; V was cut back by 3 bases and J by 7 bases. CDR3 size: 15 residues. The germline gives CDR1 MNHEY, CDR2 SMNVEV (reference sequence). The CDR3 DNA is TGTGCCAGCAGTTTGTCCGGGACAGGGGTATTTGGCTACACCTTC. Its translation is CASSLSGTGVFGYTF.